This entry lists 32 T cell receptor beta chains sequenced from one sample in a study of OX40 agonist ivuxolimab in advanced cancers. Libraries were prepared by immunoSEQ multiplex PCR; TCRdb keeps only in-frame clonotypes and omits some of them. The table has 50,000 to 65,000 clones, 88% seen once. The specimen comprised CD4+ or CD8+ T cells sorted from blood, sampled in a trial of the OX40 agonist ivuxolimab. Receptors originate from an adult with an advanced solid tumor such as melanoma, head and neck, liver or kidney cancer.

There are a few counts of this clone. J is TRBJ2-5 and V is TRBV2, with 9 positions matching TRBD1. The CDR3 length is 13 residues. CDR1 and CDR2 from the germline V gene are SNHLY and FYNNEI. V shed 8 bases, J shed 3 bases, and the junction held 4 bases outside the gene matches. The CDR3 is CASRRDREETQYF. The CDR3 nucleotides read TGTGCCAGCCGACGGGACAGGGAAGAGACCCAGTACTTC.

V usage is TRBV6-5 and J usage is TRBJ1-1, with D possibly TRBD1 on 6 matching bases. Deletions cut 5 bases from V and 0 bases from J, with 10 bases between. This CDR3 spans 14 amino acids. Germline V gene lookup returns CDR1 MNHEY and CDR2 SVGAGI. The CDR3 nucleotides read TGTGCCAGCAGTCAGGGGTGGGTGAACACTGAAGCTTTCTTT. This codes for CASSQGWVNTEAFF.

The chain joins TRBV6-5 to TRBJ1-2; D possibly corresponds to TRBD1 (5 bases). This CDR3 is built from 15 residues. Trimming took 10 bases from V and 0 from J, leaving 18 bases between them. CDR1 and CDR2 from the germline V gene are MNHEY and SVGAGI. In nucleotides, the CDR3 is TGTGCCACCAGACGCAGGGAGGACTCTAACTATGGCTACACCTTC. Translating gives CATRRREDSNYGYTF.

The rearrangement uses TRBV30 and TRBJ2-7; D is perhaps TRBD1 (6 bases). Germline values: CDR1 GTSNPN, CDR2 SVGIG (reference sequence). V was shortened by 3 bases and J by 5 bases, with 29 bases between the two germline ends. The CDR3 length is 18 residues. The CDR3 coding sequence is TGTGCCTGGAGCCTACAGGGCGGGTCCGCCCGACGTTGGAACGAGCAGTACTTC. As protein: CAWSLQGGSARRWNEQYF.

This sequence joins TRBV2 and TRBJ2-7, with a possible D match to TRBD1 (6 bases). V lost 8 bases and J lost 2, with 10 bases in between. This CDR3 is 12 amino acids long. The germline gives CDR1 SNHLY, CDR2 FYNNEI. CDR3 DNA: TGTGCCAGCTCACAGGGAACCTACGAGCAGTACTTC. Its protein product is CASSQGTYEQYF.

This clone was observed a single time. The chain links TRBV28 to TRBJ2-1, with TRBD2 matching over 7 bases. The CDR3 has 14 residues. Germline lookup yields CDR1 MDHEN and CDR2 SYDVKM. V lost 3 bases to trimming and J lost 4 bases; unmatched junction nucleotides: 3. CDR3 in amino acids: CASSFSGYYNEQFF. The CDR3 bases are TGTGCCAGCAGTTTTAGCGGGTATTACAATGAGCAGTTCTTC.

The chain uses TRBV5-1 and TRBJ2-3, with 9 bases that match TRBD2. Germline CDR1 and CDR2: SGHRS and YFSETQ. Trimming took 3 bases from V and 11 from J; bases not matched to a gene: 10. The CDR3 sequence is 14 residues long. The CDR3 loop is CASSSSLAGAKQYF. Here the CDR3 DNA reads TGCGCCAGCAGCTCCTCATTAGCGGGAGCTAAGCAGTATTTT.

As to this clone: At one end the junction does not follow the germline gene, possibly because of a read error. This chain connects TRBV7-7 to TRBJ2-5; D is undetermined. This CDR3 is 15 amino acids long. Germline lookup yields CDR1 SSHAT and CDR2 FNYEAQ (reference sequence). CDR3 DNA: TGTGCTAGCAGCTTAGTGGGGTCAGAACAAGAGACCCAGTACTTC. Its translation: CASSLVGSEQETQYF.

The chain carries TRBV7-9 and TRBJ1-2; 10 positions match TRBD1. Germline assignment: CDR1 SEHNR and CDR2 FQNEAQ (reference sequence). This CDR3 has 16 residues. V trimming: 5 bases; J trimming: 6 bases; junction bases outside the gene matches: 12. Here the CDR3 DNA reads TGTGCCAGCAGCCCATCCGGGACAGGGGTTCCCCATGGCTACACCTTC. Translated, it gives CASSPSGTGVPHGYTF.

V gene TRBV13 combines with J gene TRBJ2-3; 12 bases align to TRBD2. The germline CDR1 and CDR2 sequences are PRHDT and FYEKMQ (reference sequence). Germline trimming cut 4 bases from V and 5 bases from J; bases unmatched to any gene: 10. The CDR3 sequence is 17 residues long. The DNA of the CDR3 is TGTGCCAGCAGCTATTATCTAGCGGGAGGGCCGGGAGATACGCAGTATTTT. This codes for CASSYYLAGGPGDTQYF.

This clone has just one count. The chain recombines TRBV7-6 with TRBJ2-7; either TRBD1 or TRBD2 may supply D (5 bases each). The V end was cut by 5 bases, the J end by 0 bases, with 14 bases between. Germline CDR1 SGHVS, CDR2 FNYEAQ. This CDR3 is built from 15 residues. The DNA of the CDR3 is TGTGCCAGCAGCAGAGGGGACCTAGTCTCCTACGAGCAGTACTTC. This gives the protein CASSRGDLVSYEQYF.

The CDR3 sequence: CASGLTYEQYF. The CDR3 DNA reads TGTGCCAGCGGGCTCACCTACGAGCAGTACTTC. This chain uses TRBV2 with TRBJ2-7; D is undetermined. V was cut by 8 bases and J by 2 bases, with 7 bases left in between. Germline lookup yields CDR1 SNHLY and CDR2 FYNNEI. The CDR3 is 11 amino acids.

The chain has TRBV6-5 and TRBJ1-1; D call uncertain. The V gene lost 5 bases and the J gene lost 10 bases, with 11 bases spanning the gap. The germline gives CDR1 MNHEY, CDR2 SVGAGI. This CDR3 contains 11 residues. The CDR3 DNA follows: TGTGCCAGCAGTACGCAGGTGGGAGCTTTCTTT. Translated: CASSTQVGAFF.

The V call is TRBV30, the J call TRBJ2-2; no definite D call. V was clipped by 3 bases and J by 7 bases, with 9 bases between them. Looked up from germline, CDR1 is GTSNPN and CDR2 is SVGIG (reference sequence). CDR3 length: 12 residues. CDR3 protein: CAWSLVGGELFF. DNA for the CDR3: TGTGCCTGGAGCCTGGTTGGCGGGGAGCTGTTTTTT.

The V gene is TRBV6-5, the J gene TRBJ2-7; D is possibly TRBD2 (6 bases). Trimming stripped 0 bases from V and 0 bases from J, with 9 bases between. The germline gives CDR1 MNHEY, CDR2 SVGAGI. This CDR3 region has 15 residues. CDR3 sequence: CASSYSRDSSYEQYF. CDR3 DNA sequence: TGTGCCAGCAGTTACTCCCGGGACTCCTCCTACGAGCAGTACTTC.

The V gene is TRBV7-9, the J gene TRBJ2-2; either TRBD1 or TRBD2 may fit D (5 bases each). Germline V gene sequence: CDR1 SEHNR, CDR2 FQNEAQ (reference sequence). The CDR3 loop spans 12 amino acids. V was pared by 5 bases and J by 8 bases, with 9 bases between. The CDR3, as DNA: TGTGCCAGCAGCCGGGACCTGGGGGAGCTGTTTTTT. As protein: CASSRDLGELFF. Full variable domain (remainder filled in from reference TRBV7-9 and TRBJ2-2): DTGVSQNPRHKITKRGQNVTFRCDPISEHNRLYWYRQTLGQGPEFLTYFQNEAQLEKSRLLSDRFSAERPKGSFSTLEIQRTEQGDSAMYLCASSRDLGELFFGEGSRLTVL.

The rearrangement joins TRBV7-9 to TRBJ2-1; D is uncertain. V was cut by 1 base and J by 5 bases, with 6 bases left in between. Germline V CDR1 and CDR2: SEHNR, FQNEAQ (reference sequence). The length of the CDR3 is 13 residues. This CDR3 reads CASSLGLDNEQFF. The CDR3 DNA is TGTGCCAGCAGCTTAGGGTTGGACAATGAGCAGTTCTTC.

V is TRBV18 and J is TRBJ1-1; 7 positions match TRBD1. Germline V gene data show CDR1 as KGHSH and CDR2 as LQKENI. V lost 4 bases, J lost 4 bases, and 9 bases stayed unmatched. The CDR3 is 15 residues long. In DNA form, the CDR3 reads TGTGCCAGCTCACGGAGCCAGGGGGAGGGCACTGAAGCTTTCTTT. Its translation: CASSRSQGEGTEAFF.

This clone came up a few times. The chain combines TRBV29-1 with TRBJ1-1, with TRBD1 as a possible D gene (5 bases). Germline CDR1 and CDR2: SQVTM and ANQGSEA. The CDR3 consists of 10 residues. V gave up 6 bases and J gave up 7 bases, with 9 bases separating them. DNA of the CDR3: TGCAGCGTGGGGCAGATTGAAGCTTTCTTT. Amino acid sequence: CSVGQIEAFF.

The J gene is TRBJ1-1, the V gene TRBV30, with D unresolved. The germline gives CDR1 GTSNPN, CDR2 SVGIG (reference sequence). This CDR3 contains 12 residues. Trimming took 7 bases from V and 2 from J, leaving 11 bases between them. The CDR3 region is CASRRINTEAFF. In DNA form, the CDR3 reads TGTGCCTCCCGACGGATAAACACTGAAGCTTTCTTT.

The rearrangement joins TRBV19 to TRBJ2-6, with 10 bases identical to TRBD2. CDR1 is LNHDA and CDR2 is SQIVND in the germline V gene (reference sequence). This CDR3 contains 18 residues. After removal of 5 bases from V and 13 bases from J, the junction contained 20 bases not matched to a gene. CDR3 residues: CASSAALSGTPAGGVLTF. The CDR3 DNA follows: TGTGCCAGTAGTGCCGCACTCTCCGGGACACCAGCGGGGGGGGTCCTGACTTTC.

The CDR3 sequence: CASSEGVADSYEQYF. The CDR3 DNA reads as TGTGCCAGCAGTGAAGGGGTAGCGGACTCCTACGAGCAGTACTTC. The V gene is TRBV6-1, the J gene TRBJ2-7; a weak D match, TRBD2 (6 bases). The V end lost 1 base, the J end lost 0 bases, and 10 bases lay between the germline ends. CDR3 size: 15 residues. Germline V gives CDR1 MNHNS, CDR2 SASEGT.

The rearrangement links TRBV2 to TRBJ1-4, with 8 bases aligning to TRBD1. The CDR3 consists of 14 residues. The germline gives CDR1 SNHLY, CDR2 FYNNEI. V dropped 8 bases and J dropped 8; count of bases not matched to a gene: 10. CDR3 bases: TGTGCCAGCGGCAGGACAGGGATGGGGGAAAAACTGTTTTTT. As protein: CASGRTGMGEKLFF.

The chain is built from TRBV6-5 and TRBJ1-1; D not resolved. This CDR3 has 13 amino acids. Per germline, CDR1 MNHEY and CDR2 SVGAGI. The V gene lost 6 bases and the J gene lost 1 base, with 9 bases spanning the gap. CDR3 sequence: CASSLGSNTEAFF. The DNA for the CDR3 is TGTGCCAGCAGCCTCGGATCGAACACTGAAGCTTTCTTT.

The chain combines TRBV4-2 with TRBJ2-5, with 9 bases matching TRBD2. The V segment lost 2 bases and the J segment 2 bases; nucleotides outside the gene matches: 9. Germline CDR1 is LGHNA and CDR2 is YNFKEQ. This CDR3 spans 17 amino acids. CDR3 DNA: TGTGCCAGCAGCCAACATGGGGGCGGGAGGGGGCAAGAGACCCAGTACTTC. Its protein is CASSQHGGGRGQETQYF.

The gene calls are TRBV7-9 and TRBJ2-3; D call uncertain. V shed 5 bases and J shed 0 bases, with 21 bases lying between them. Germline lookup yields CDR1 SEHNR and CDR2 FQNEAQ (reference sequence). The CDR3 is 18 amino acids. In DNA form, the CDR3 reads TGTGCCAGCAGCCTAAATCCCCCGGACCTCGTGAGCACAGATACGCAGTATTTT. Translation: CASSLNPPDLVSTDTQYF.

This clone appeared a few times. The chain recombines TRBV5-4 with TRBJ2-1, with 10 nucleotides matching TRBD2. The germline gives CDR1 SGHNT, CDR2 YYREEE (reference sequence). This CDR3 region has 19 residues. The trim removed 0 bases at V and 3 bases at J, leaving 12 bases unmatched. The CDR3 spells CASSLDGLAAEIDYNEQFF. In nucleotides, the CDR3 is TGTGCCAGCAGCTTGGATGGACTAGCGGCAGAGATTGACTACAATGAGCAGTTCTTC.

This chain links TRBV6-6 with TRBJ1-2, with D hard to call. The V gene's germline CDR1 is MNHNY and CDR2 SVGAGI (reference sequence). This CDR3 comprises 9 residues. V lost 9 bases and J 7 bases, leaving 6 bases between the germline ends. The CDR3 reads CARILGYTF. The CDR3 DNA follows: TGTGCCAGAATTCTTGGCTACACCTTC.

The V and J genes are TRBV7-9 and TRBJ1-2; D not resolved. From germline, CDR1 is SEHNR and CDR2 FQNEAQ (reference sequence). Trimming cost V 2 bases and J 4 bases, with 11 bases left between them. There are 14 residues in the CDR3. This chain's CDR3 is CASSLSGNSYGYTF. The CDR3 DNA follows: TGTGCCAGCAGCTTAAGCGGAAACAGCTATGGCTACACCTTC.

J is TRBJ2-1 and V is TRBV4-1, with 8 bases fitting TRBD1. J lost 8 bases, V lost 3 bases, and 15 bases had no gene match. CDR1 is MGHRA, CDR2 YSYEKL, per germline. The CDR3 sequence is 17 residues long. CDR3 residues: CASSHRDRPPTPDEQFF. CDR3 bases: TGCGCCAGCAGCCACCGGGACAGGCCCCCAACCCCAGATGAGCAGTTCTTC.

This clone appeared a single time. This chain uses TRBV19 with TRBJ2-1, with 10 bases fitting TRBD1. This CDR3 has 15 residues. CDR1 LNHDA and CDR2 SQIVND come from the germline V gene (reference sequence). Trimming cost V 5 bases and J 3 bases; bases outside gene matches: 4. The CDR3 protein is CASSPRDRGYNEQFF. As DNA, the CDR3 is TGTGCCAGTAGTCCGCGGGACAGGGGCTACAATGAGCAGTTCTTC.

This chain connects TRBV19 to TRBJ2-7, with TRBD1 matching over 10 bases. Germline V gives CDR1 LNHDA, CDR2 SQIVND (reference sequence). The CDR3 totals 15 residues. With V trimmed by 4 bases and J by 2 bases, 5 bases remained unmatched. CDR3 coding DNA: TGTGCCAGTAGTAAAGGGGGGACAGGGGCCTACGAGCAGTACTTC. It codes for CASSKGGTGAYEQYF. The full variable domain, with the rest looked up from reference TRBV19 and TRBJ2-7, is DGGITQSPKYLFRKEGQNVTLSCEQNLNHDAMYWYRQDPGQGLRLIYYSQIVNDFQKGDIAEGYSVSREKKESFPLTVTSAQKNPTAFYLCASSKGGTGAYEQYFGPGTRLTVT.